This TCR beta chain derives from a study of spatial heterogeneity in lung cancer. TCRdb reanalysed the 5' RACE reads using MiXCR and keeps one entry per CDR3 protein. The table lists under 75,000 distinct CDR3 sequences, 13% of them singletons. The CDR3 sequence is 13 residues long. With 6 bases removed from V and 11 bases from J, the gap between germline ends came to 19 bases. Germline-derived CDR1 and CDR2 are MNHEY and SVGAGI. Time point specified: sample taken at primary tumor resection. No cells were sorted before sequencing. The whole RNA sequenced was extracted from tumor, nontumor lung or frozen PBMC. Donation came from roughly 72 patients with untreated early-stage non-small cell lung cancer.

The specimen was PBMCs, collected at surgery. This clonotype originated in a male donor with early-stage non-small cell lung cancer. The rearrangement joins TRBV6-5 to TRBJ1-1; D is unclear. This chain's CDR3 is CASRISLQSGAFF. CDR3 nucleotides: TGTGCCAGCAGGATATCGCTACAGAGTGGGGCTTTCTTT.